Listed here is a single T cell receptor (beta chain). This sample was taken from a study of control samples from healthy donors and cancer patients. This table comes from immunoSEQ multiplex PCR, and its TCRdb copy is limited to in-frame clones, with some not included. The sample contains 150,000 to 200,000 clones, roughly 89% of which appear only once. Germline V gene lookup returns CDR1 SGHDN and CDR2 FVKESK. The CDR3 has 12 amino acids. V was shortened by 3 bases and J by 0 bases, with 3 bases between the two germline ends. The sequence was collected from a woman aged 45-65 years in good health. The genes are TRBV14 and TRBJ2-7; D gene uncertain. Sequencing was performed on blood. This chain's CDR3 is CASSQISYEQYF. In DNA, the CDR3 is TGTGCCAGCAGCCAGATCTCCTACGAGCAGTACTTC. Variable domain in full (rest from reference TRBV14 and TRBJ2-7): EAGVTQFPSHSVIEKGQTVTLRCDPISGHDNLYWYRRVMGKEIKFLLHFVKESKQDESGMPNNRFLAERTGGTYSTLKVQPAELEDSGVYFCASSQISYEQYFGPGTRLTVT.